The 16 T cell receptor beta chains below were found in one sample sequenced in a study of cytomegalovirus exposure and HLA in healthy donors. PCR primers comprised 60 Vbeta and 13 Jbeta primers. Sequencing used immunoSEQ multiplex PCR; TCRdb keeps in-frame clones, though not all of them. The table includes under 85,000 clones, about two thirds detected once. Sample: PBMCs. These receptors all stem from a man in his forties or fifties in good health and CMV-seropositive.

This sequence joins TRBV6-5 and TRBJ1-2, with 7 bases matching TRBD1. The CDR3 loop spans 14 amino acids. J gave up 8 bases and V 5 bases, and 11 bases lay outside the gene matches. Germline lookup yields CDR1 MNHEY and CDR2 SVGAGI. This chain's CDR3 is CASSKYTGEFGYTF. The CDR3 DNA sequence: TGTGCCAGCAGTAAATATACAGGGGAATTCGGCTACACCTTC.

The J gene is TRBJ2-5, the V gene TRBV6-5; 10 bases fit TRBD2. The V segment lost 7 bases and the J segment 4 bases; nucleotides outside the gene matches: 6. The germline V gene has CDR1 MNHEY and CDR2 SVGAGI. The CDR3 spans 14 residues. The CDR3 coding sequence is TGTGCCAGCAAAAGAATAGCGGGGGGAGAGACCCAGTACTTC. Protein product: CASKRIAGGETQYF.

This chain connects TRBV4-2 to TRBJ2-5, with 9 bases identical to TRBD2. Germline V gene sequence: CDR1 LGHNA, CDR2 YNFKEQ. The CDR3 contains 17 residues. Unmatched junction bases numbered 11, after V lost 4 bases and J lost 2 bases. CDR3 amino acids: CASSPRMVAGVQETQYF. The CDR3 DNA follows: TGTGCCAGCAGCCCTAGGATGGTAGCGGGGGTACAAGAGACCCAGTACTTC.

V gene TRBV6-5 combines with J gene TRBJ1-1; 10 nucleotides line up with TRBD1. After removal of 6 bases from V and 3 bases from J, the junction contained 7 bases not matched to a gene. CDR1 MNHEY and CDR2 SVGAGI come from the germline V gene. CDR3 length: 15 amino acids. CDR3 loop: CASRTRGQGDTEAFF. CDR3 coding DNA: TGTGCCAGCAGGACCAGAGGACAGGGGGACACTGAAGCTTTCTTT.

This clone was found a few times. J is TRBJ2-7 and V is TRBV4-3, with a weak D call TRBD2 (6 bases). Germline-derived CDR1 and CDR2 are LGHNA and YSLEER. The CDR3 contains 15 residues. Trimming took off 0 bases at V and 7 bases at J, with 16 bases between the two ends. CDR3 sequence reads: CASSQDPGVSREQYF. The CDR3 DNA follows: TGCGCCAGCAGCCAAGATCCGGGAGTCTCTCGAGAGCAGTACTTC.

The V and J genes are TRBV28 and TRBJ1-2; possible D gene TRBD1, 5 bases. Germline CDR1 and CDR2: MDHEN and SYDVKM. The CDR3 sequence is 13 residues long. With 9 bases removed from V and 6 bases from J, the gap between germline ends came to 17 bases. The CDR3 DNA follows: TGTGCCAGTCAGAATCCAGGGTCTAATGGCTACACCTTC. Encoded protein: CASQNPGSNGYTF.

The V gene is TRBV27, the J gene TRBJ2-2, with TRBD1 matching over 7 bases. V dropped 6 bases and J dropped 4; count of bases not matched to a gene: 8. CDR1 MNHEY and CDR2 SMNVEV come from the germline V gene (reference sequence). This CDR3 contains 15 residues. This CDR3 reads CASSHGQALTGELFF. The CDR3 DNA reads as TGTGCCAGCAGCCACGGACAGGCCCTCACCGGGGAGCTGTTTTTT.

V is TRBV15 and J is TRBJ1-2; TRBD1 is a possible D gene (5 bases). Germline V gene sequence: CDR1 LNHNV, CDR2 YYDKDF (reference sequence). V was trimmed by 8 bases and J by 7 bases, leaving 26 bases between them. There are 16 residues in the CDR3. CDR3 sequence (DNA): TGTGCCACCCGAACTGGGGATAGGGACTCCTCTGGTGGCTACACCTTC. Amino acids: CATRTGDRDSSGGYTF.

V is TRBV6-1 and J is TRBJ2-7; TRBD1 matches at 8 bases. V was pared by 3 bases and J by 2 bases, with 6 bases of the junction left unmatched. Germline V gene lookup returns CDR1 MNHNS and CDR2 SASEGT. The CDR3 runs 15 residues. The CDR3 bases are TGTGCCAGCAGTGAGGGGGGACAGGTCACCTACGAGCAGTACTTC. Protein sequence: CASSEGGQVTYEQYF.

The chain has TRBV2 and TRBJ2-5; TRBD1 matches at 11 bases. There are 12 residues in the CDR3. V trimming: 8 bases; J trimming: 11 bases; junction bases outside the gene matches: 7. Germline V gene data show CDR1 as SNHLY and CDR2 as FYNNEI. CDR3 sequence reads: CASGQGAVEQYF. CDR3 in DNA: TGTGCCAGCGGACAGGGGGCGGTTGAGCAGTACTTC.

The chain couples TRBV7-8 to TRBJ2-5; maybe TRBD1 (6 bases). The V and J ends lost 4 bases and 2 bases respectively, with 14 bases between them. The CDR3 has 15 residues. Per germline, CDR1 SGHVS and CDR2 FQNEAQ. The CDR3 nucleotides are TGTGCCAGCAGCTACGTGCTAGGGACACAAGAGACCCAGTACTTC. Translating gives CASSYVLGTQETQYF.

The J gene is TRBJ1-3, the V gene TRBV19, with 7 positions matching TRBD1. The V gene end was trimmed by 6 bases and the J gene end by 0 bases; junction bases not matched to a gene: 5. The germline V gene has CDR1 LNHDA and CDR2 SQIVND (reference sequence). This CDR3 has 15 residues. DNA of the CDR3: TGTGCCAGTAGCTTGACAGGGCGCTCTGGAAACACCATATATTTT. Its translation is CASSLTGRSGNTIYF.

J is TRBJ2-1 and V is TRBV7-2; 9 bases align to TRBD2. V gave up 3 bases and J gave up 8 bases; unmatched junction bases: 8. This CDR3 is 15 amino acids long. Germline loops: CDR1 SGHTA, CDR2 FQGNSA. The CDR3 sequence is CASSFGTSRLDEQFF. The CDR3 region has the DNA TGTGCCAGCAGCTTCGGGACTAGCCGGTTGGATGAGCAGTTCTTC.

This clone has a single count. This chain links TRBV27 with TRBJ2-3, with no clear D. Trimming pared 3 bases from V and 5 bases from J, leaving 12 bases between. There are 14 residues in the CDR3. CDR1 and CDR2 from the germline V gene are MNHEY and SMNVEV (reference sequence). CDR3 in amino acids: CASSLRSVGDTQYF. CDR3 DNA: TGTGCCAGCAGTTTGCGGTCGGTGGGAGATACGCAGTATTTT.

The J gene is TRBJ2-7, the V gene TRBV13; D may be TRBD2 (6 bases). Trimming shortened V by 1 base and J by 0 bases, and 13 bases separated the two germline ends. This CDR3 is built from 16 residues. Germline assignment: CDR1 PRHDT and CDR2 FYEKMQ (reference sequence). The CDR3 reads CASSLEGSGVSYEQYF. For the CDR3, the DNA is TGTGCCAGCAGCTTAGAAGGATCGGGAGTCTCCTACGAGCAGTACTTC. Using reference TRBV13 and TRBJ2-7 for the parts outside the CDR3, the full variable domain is AAGVIQSPRHLIKEKRETATLKCYPIPRHDTVYWYQQGPGQDPQFLISFYEKMQSDKGSIPDRFSAQQFSDYHSELNMSSLELGDSALYFCASSLEGSGVSYEQYFGPGTRLTVT.

This sequence joins TRBV2 and TRBJ2-5; no firm D call. Germline-derived CDR1 and CDR2 are SNHLY and FYNNEI. V shed 0 bases and J shed 5 bases, with 10 bases lying between them. This CDR3 contains 14 residues. The CDR3 region has the DNA TGTGCCAGCAGTGAAGCGCGTGTTTCGGAGACCCAGTACTTC. Its protein is CASSEARVSETQYF.